This T cell receptor (beta chain) was sequenced in a study of graft-versus-host responses after intestinal transplantation. Study context: Multivisceral, liver-intestinal, or isolated intestinal transplants were performed in recipients.

This clone was observed once. The antigen is unknown. The germline gives CDR1 GTSNPN, CDR2 SVGIG (reference sequence). The CDR3 is made up of 13 amino acids. Trimming removed 2 bases at V and 4 bases at J, with 11 bases between. The study's findings and limits: Individuals who had graft-donor T cell macrochimerism had allografts that showed high graft-versus-host to host-versus-graft clonal ratios.

Profiled with immunoSEQ multiplex PCR; TCRdb holds only in-frame clones, not every one. Counted here are tens of thousands of clones, approximately 94% occurring once; the ten biggest clones make up roughly 2%. Here the sequenced sample was unstimulated CD8+ T cells sorted from spleen or lymph node cells, taken before intestinal transplant. The chain recombines TRBV30 with TRBJ2-5, with D possibly being TRBD1 (5 bases). This clonotype was obtained from a human donor who received an intestinal transplant. DNA of the CDR3: TGTGCCTGGAGTCACCAGGGCGGAGAGACCCAGTACTTC. Encoded protein: CAWSHQGGETQYF.